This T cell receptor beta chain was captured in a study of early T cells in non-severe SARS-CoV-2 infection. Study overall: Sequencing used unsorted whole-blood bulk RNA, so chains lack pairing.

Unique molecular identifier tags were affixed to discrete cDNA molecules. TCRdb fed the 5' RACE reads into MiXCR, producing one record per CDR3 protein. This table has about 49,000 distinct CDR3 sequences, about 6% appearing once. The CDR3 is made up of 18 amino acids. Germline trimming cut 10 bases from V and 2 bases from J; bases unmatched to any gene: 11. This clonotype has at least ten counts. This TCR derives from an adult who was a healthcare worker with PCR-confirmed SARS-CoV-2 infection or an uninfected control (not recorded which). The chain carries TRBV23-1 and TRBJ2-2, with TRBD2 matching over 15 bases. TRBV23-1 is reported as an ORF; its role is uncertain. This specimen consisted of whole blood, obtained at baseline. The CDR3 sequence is CATTGLAGGPSNTGELFF. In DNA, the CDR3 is TGCGCCACCACGGGACTAGCGGGGGGACCGAGTAACACCGGGGAGCTGTTTTTT.